This T cell receptor beta chain was obtained from a study of shared clonotypes between healthy human individuals. TCRdb keeps only in-frame clones here, not all; method: immunoSEQ multiplex PCR. This table has approximately 2.1 million clones, over 85% appearing once. Trimming left V 3 bases short and J 7 bases short, with 7 bases between. Germline assignment: CDR1 SNHLY and CDR2 FYNNEI. The CDR3 spans 11 residues. The sequenced sample consisted of naive CD4+ T cells from PBMCs. The subset: CD45RA+ positively selected. This TCR was recovered from a man younger than 35 in good health. Some clones in this sample may be carry-over from other donors' samples. The V call is TRBV2, the J call TRBJ2-7; no clear D. The CDR3: CASSDGEEQYF. CDR3 nucleotide sequence: TGTGCCAGCAGTGATGGGGAAGAGCAGTACTTC.